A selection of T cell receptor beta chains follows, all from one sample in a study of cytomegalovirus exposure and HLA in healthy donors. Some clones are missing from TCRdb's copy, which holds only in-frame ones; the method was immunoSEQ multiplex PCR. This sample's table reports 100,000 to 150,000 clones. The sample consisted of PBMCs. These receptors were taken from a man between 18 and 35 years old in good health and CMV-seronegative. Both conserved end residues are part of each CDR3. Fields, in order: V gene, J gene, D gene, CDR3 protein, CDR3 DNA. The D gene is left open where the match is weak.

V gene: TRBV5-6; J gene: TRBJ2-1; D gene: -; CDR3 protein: CASSLVGVSVRGFNEQFF; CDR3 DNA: TGTGCCAGCAGCTTGGTGGGAGTAAGTGTTCGAGGGTTCAATGAGCAGTTCTTC
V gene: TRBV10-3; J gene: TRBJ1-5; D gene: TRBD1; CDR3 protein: CAISEGQGEGQPQHF; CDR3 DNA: TGTGCCATCAGTGAAGGACAGGGGGAAGGTCAGCCCCAGCATTTT
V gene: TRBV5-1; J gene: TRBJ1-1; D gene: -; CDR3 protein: CASTKMGGAMNTEAFF; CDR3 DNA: TGCGCCAGTACGAAAATGGGGGGGGCAATGAACACTGAAGCTTTCTTT
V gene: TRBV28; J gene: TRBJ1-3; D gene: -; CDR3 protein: CASASNGRREAGNTIYF; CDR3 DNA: TGTGCCAGCGCCTCTAATGGGCGCAGGGAAGCTGGAAACACCATATATTTT
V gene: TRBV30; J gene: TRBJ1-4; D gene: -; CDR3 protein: CAWSYSPGPNEKLFF; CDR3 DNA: TGTGCCTGGAGTTACTCCCCGGGTCCTAATGAAAAACTGTTTTTT
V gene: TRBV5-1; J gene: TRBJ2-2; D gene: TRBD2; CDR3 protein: CASSLADGGDHGELFF; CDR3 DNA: TGCGCCAGCAGCTTGGCCGACGGGGGGGACCACGGGGAGCTGTTTTTT
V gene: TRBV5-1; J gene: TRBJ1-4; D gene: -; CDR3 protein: CASSFQAGATNEKLFF; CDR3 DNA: TGCGCCAGCAGCTTTCAGGCCGGGGCAACTAATGAAAAACTGTTTTTT
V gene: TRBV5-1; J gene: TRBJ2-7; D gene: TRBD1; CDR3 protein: CASKKRQGAIYEQYF; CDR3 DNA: TGCGCCAGCAAGAAAAGACAGGGGGCGATATACGAGCAGTACTTC
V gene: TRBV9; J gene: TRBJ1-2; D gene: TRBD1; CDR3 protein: CASSAGQGFVGYTF; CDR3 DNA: TGTGCCAGCAGCGCCGGACAGGGGTTCGTAGGCTACACCTTC
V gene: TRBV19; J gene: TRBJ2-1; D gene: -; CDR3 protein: CASSPGLLRENEQFF; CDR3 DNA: TGTGCCAGTAGTCCGGGACTCCTAAGGGAAAATGAGCAGTTCTTC
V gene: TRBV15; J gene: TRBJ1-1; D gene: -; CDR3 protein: CATSRGHLNTEAFF; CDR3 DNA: TGTGCCACCAGCAGAGGACACTTGAACACTGAAGCTTTCTTT
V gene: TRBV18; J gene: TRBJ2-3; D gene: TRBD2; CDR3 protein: CASSPRGTSGGAEDTQYF; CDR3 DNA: TGTGCCAGCTCACCTCGGGGGACTAGCGGGGGGGCCGAGGATACGCAGTATTTT
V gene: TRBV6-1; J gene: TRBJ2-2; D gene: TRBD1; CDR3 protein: CASKGGFQGGELFF; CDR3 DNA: TGTGCCAGCAAAGGGGGCTTTCAGGGCGGGGAGCTGTTTTTT
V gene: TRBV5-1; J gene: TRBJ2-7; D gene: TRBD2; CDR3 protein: CASSLRTSGSSYEQYF; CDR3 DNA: TGCGCCAGCAGCCTCCGGACTAGCGGGAGCTCCTACGAGCAGTACTTC
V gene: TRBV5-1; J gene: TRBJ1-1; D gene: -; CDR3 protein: CASSLVSTENTEAFF; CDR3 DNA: TGCGCCAGCAGCTTGGTATCGACAGAGAACACTGAAGCTTTCTTT
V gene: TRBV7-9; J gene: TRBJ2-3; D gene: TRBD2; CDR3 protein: CASSLGGRVADTQYF; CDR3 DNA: TGTGCCAGCAGCTTAGGCGGGAGAGTAGCAGATACGCAGTATTTT
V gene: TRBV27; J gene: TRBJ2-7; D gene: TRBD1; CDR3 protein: CASSQTGGYEQYF; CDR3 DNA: TGTGCCAGCAGTCAAACAGGGGGATACGAGCAGTACTTC
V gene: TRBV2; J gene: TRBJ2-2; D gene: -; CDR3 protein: CASSELRVVTGELFF; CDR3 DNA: TGTGCCAGCAGTGAGCTCAGGGTAGTCACCGGGGAGCTGTTTTTT
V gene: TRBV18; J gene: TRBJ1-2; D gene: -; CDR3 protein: CASSPLPSNYGYTF; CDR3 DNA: TGTGCCAGCTCACCCCTCCCCTCTAACTATGGCTACACCTTC
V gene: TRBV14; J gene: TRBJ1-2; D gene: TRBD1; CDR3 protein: CASSRDRIRGYTF; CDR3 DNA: TGTGCCAGCAGTCGGGACAGGATCCGAGGCTACACCTTC
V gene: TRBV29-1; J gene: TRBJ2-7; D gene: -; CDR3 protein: CSAQTGNHEQYF; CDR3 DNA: TGCAGCGCACAAACAGGGAACCACGAGCAGTACTTC
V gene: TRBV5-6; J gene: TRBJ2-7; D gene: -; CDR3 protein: CASSLHPTAAYEQYF; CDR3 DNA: TGTGCCAGCAGCCTCCATCCGACAGCCGCCTACGAGCAGTACTTC
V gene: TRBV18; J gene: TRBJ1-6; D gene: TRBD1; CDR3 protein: CASSPGTGVISGPLHF; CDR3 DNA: TGTGCCAGCTCACCAGGGACAGGGGTTATCTCCGGGCCCCTCCACTTT
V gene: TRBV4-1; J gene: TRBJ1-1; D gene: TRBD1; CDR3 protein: CASSQPGVGTGGTEAFF; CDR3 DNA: TGCGCCAGCAGCCAACCCGGGGTCGGGACAGGGGGAACTGAAGCTTTCTTT
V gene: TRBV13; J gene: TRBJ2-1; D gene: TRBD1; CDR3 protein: CASSLGDRDYNEQFF; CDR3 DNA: TGTGCCAGCAGCTTGGGGGACAGGGATTACAATGAGCAGTTCTTC
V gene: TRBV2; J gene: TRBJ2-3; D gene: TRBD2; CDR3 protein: CASRLADSTDTQYF; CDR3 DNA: TGTGCCAGCCGGCTAGCGGATAGCACAGATACGCAGTATTTT
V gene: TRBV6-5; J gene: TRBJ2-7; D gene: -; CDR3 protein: CASSYSRDSGVSEQYF; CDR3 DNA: TGTGCCAGCAGTTACTCGAGAGACAGTGGTGTCTCCGAGCAGTACTTC
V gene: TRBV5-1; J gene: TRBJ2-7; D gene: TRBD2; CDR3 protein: CASRLAGALYEQYF; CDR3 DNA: TGCGCCAGCAGGCTAGCGGGAGCCTTGTACGAGCAGTACTTC
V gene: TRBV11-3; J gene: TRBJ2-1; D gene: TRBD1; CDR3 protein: CASSSRDRGIHEQFF; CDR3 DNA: TGTGCCAGCAGCAGCCGGGACAGGGGAATTCATGAGCAGTTCTTC
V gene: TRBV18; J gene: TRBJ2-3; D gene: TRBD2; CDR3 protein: CASSPPGAGGSTDTQYF; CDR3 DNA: TGTGCCAGCTCACCACCAGGAGCGGGGGGTAGCACAGATACGCAGTATTTT
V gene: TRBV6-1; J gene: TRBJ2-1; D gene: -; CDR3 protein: CASSPSIYEQFF; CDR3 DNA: TGTGCCAGCAGTCCTAGTATCTATGAGCAGTTCTTC
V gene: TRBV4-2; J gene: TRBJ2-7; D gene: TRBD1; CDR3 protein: CASSQTQGVYEQYF; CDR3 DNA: TGTGCCAGCAGCCAAACACAGGGGGTTTACGAGCAGTACTTC
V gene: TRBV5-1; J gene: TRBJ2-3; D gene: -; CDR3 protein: CASSLVASTDTQYF; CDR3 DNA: TGCGCCAGCAGCTTGGTAGCTAGCACAGATACGCAGTATTTT
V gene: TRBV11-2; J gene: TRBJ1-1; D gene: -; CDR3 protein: CASSLFVGVGKTEAFF; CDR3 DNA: TGTGCCAGCAGCTTATTTGTTGGGGTCGGGAAGACTGAAGCTTTCTTT
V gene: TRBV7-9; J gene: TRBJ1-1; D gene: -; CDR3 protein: CASSFQGHEAFF; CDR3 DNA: TGTGCCAGCAGCTTCCAGGGGCATGAAGCTTTCTTT
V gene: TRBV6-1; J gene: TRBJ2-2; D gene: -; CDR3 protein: CASSEGQYASGELFF; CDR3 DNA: TGTGCCAGCAGTGAAGGACAGTACGCCTCCGGGGAGCTGTTTTTT
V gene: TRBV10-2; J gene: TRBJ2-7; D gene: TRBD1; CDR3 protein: CASRATGKTYEQYF; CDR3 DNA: TGCGCCAGCAGGGCGACAGGGAAAACCTACGAGCAGTACTTC
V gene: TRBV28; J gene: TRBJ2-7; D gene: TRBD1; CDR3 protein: CASSPLRQGNYEQYF; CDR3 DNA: TGTGCCAGCAGTCCCCTGAGACAGGGAAACTACGAGCAGTACTTC
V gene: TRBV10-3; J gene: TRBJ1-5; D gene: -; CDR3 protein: CAGYMGGSQPQHF; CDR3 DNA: TGTGCCGGGTACATGGGGGGGTCTCAGCCCCAGCATTTT
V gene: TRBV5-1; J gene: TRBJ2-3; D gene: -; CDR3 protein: CASREGGSTDTQYF; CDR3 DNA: TGCGCCAGCCGGGAAGGCGGTAGCACAGATACGCAGTATTTT
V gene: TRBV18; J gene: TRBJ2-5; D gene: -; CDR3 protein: CASPEETQYF; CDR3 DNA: TGTGCCAGTCCTGAGGAGACCCAGTACTTC
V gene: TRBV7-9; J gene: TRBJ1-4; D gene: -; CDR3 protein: CASSHPEDPTEKLFF; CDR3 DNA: TGTGCCAGCAGTCACCCGGAGGACCCCACAGAAAAACTGTTTTTT
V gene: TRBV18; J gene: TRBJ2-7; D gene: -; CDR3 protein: CASSPRGGDEQYF; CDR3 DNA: TGTGCCAGCTCACCAAGAGGGGGTGATGAGCAGTACTTC
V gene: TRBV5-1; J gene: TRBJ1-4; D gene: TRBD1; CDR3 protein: CASSRDSATNEKLFF; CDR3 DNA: TGCGCCAGCAGCAGGGACAGCGCAACTAATGAAAAACTGTTTTTT
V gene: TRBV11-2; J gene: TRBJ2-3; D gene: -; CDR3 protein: CASSEITGQRDTQYF; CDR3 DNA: TGTGCCAGCAGCGAAATAACAGGTCAGAGAGATACGCAGTATTTT
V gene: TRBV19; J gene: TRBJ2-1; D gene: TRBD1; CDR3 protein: CASRTGGSDNEQFF; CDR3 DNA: TGTGCCAGCCGGACAGGGGGCTCCGACAATGAGCAGTTCTTC
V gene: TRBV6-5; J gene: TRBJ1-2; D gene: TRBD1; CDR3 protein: CASKGANYGYTF; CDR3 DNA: TGTGCCAGCAAGGGGGCAAACTATGGCTACACCTTC
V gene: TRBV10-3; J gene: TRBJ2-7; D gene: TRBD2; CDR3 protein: CAIRTSGRSAPEQYF; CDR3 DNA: TGTGCCATTCGGACTAGCGGGAGGTCCGCCCCCGAGCAGTACTTC
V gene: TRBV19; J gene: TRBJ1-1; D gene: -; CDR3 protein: CASSKIPGVAEAFF; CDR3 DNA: TGTGCCAGTAGTAAAATTCCGGGGGTCGCTGAAGCTTTCTTT